The 20 T cell receptor beta chains listed next were all sequenced from one sample in a study of T cell repertoires in cytomegalovirus infection. A single record per CDR3 protein comes from TCRdb applying MiXCR to the reads. The sample yields about 69,000 distinct CDR3 sequences, 25% to 30% seen once. Their target antigens are unknown. This specimen consisted of CD8+ T cells from cultured PBMCs, obtained from culture after CMV antigen stimulation. The receptors originated from a human donor in good health (CMV status not recorded). Some clones in this sample may be carry-over from other donors' samples.

Comments on this clonotype: A junction end diverges from the germline sequence, so it may reflect a read error. Here the CDR3 reads CASSDSHEQYF. In DNA, the CDR3 is TGTGCCAGTTCCGACTCCCACGAGCAGTACTTC. This rearrangement joins TRBV19 to TRBJ2-7; D gene unclear. Germline CDR1 is LNHDA and CDR2 is SQIVND (reference sequence). The CDR3 length is 11 residues. Drawing the rest from reference TRBV19 and TRBJ2-7, the complete variable domain is DGGITQSPKYLFRKEGQNVTLSCEQNLNHDAMYWYRQDPGQGLRLIYYSQIVNDFQKGDIAEGYSVSREKKESFPLTVTSAQKNPTAFYLCASSDSHEQYFGPGTRLTVT.

The chain recombines TRBV30 with TRBJ1-2, with D possibly TRBD1 on 5 matching bases. Germline V gene data show CDR1 as GTSNPN and CDR2 as SVGIG (reference sequence). With 3 bases removed from V and 7 bases from J, the gap between germline ends came to 15 bases. The CDR3 covers 13 residues. CDR3 nucleotides: TGTGCCTGGAGCCCCGCCGGGACCGGTGGCTACACCTTC. It specifies CAWSPAGTGGYTF.

Of note for this clonotype: Compared with germline, one end of the junction differs, possibly owing to a read error. The genes are TRBV6-5 and TRBJ1-6; D is possibly TRBD1 (6 bases). Germline assignment: CDR1 MNHEY and CDR2 SVGAGI. The CDR3 spans 17 residues. The CDR3 DNA reads TGTACCAGCAGCCGAAGGGGGGAGAGCTCCTATAATTCACCCCTCCACTTT. It encodes CTSSRRGESSYNSPLHF.

For the CDR3, the DNA is TGTGCCAGCATGGAGGGGACGGACTACGAGCAGTACTTC. Its protein is CASMEGTDYEQYF. The J gene is TRBJ2-7, the V gene TRBV2, with D possibly TRBD2 on 6 matching bases. Trimming removed 7 bases from V and 3 bases from J, with 13 bases in between. The CDR3 is 13 residues long. Germline assignment: CDR1 SNHLY and CDR2 FYNNEI.

This clonotype occurred a few times. The chain recombines TRBV7-2 with TRBJ2-3; either TRBD1 or TRBD2 may fit D (5 bases each). The CDR3 is 15 amino acids. The V end was cut by 7 bases, the J end by 1 base, with 15 bases between. Germline V lookup: CDR1 SGHTA, CDR2 FQGNSA. In DNA form, the CDR3 reads TGTGCCAGCACCCTGGGGGTCTCCGGCACAGATACGCAGTATTTT. Amino acids: CASTLGVSGTDTQYF.

The V and J genes are TRBV4-3 and TRBJ2-5; a weak D match, TRBD1 (5 bases). CDR1 is LGHNA and CDR2 is YSLEER in the germline V gene. The ends were cut back, 1 base at V and 3 bases at J, with 12 bases in the middle. This CDR3 has 15 amino acids. The CDR3, as DNA: TGCGCCAGCAGCCAAGGAAGAGGCAGGGAAGAGACCCAGTACTTC. This codes for CASSQGRGREETQYF.

There are many counts of this clonotype. V usage is TRBV2 and J usage is TRBJ2-5, with TRBD1 matching over 7 bases. The germline V gene has CDR1 SNHLY and CDR2 FYNNEI. This CDR3 is built from 16 residues. Trimming took 9 bases from V and 5 from J; bases not matched to a gene: 18. The CDR3 nucleotides read TGTGCCAGGGCTGAGAGGACAGGCCGACCGCGGGAGACCCAGTACTTC. Translation gives CARAERTGRPRETQYF.

This clonotype showed up just a few times. The chain employs TRBV27 and TRBJ1-4; the D gene is possibly TRBD1 (6 bases). CDR3 length equals 16 residues. V dropped 6 bases and J dropped 8 bases, with 22 bases sitting between them. Germline CDR1 and CDR2: MNHEY and SMNVEV (reference sequence). CDR3 in amino acids: CASSGRDLGAGEKLFF. Written as DNA, the CDR3 is TGTGCCAGCAGCGGCCGGGACCTGGGGGCAGGGGAAAAACTGTTTTTT. The variable domain in full, with the rest retrieved from reference TRBV27 and TRBJ1-4, is EAQVTQNPRYLITVTGKKLTVTCSQNMNHEYMSWYRQDPGLGLRQIYYSMNVEVTDKGDVPEGYKVSRKEKRNFPLILESPSPNQTSLYFCASSGRDLGAGEKLFFGSGTQLSVL.

This clonotype was observed at least ten times. The chain combines TRBV29-1 with TRBJ2-7, with a possible D match to TRBD2 (5 bases). The germline gives CDR1 SQVTM, CDR2 ANQGSEA. The CDR3 length is 13 residues. Trimming shortened V by 4 bases and J by 9 bases, and 19 bases separated the two germline ends. The CDR3 is CSVGAPGFLGQYF. The CDR3 DNA follows: TGCAGCGTTGGGGCCCCGGGGTTCCTGGGGCAGTACTTC.

This clonotype was seen many times. This chain links TRBV7-2 with TRBJ2-5, with 8 bases that match TRBD2. The ends lost 2 bases at V and 1 base at J; junction bases unmatched: 12. The CDR3 sequence is 18 residues long. Germline CDR1 reads SGHTA; CDR2 reads FQGNSA. CDR3 bases: TGTGCCAGCAGCTTAAGGCCTCTGATACTAGCGGCCCAAGAGACCCAGTACTTC. The encoded protein is CASSLRPLILAAQETQYF.

This chain uses TRBV20-1 with TRBJ2-5, with D possibly being TRBD2 (6 bases). The length of the CDR3 is 16 residues. V was shortened by 5 bases and J by 1 base, with 20 bases between the two germline ends. Germline V gene sequence: CDR1 DFQATT, CDR2 SNEGSKA (reference sequence). CDR3: CSADARLVGTQETQYF. Here the CDR3 DNA reads TGCAGTGCTGATGCACGACTAGTTGGGACCCAAGAGACCCAGTACTTC.

On this clonotype: Just one base apart from a much larger clone, this may be a read error. The chain carries TRBV6-6 and TRBJ2-5; perhaps TRBD2 as D (5 bases). This CDR3 comprises 11 residues. Germline V gives CDR1 MNHNY, CDR2 SVGAGI (reference sequence). CDR3 sequence reads: CASSLGEIQYF. As DNA, the CDR3 is TGTGCCAGCAGTTTGGGAGAGATCCAGTACTTC.

This clonotype was seen repeatedly, ten times or more. The rearrangement joins TRBV6-1 to TRBJ1-2, with 8 bases matching TRBD1. The trim removed 2 bases at V and 4 bases at J, leaving 6 bases unmatched. CDR1 is MNHNS and CDR2 is SASEGT in the germline V gene. The CDR3 has 15 residues. In nucleotides, the CDR3 is TGTGCCAGCAGTGAAAACCCAGGGGGCAGCTATGGCTACACCTTC. Its translation is CASSENPGGSYGYTF.

The sample holds many counts of this clonotype. The chain has TRBV5-1 and TRBJ2-3; D unresolved. Germline V lookup: CDR1 SGHRS, CDR2 YFSETQ. This CDR3 region has 15 residues. The ends were cut back, 4 bases at V and 0 bases at J, with 12 bases in the middle. CDR3 sequence reads: CASSPNHGSTDTQYF. The CDR3 bases are TGCGCCAGCAGCCCGAACCACGGTAGCACAGATACGCAGTATTTT.

Many counts were recorded for this clonotype. V usage is TRBV30 and J usage is TRBJ2-3; 12 bases map to TRBD2. The germline V gene has CDR1 GTSNPN and CDR2 SVGIG (reference sequence). The CDR3 totals 18 residues. The V and J ends lost 5 bases and 6 bases, in that order; junction bases with no gene match: 18. CDR3 region: CAWAGLAGGKNFDDTQYF. DNA of the CDR3: TGTGCCTGGGCTGGGCTAGCGGGAGGGAAAAACTTCGATGATACGCAGTATTTT.

Ten or more counts support this clonotype. V gene TRBV10-3 combines with J gene TRBJ1-1, with TRBD1 matching over 12 bases. The CDR3 extends over 16 amino acids. CDR1 is ENHRY and CDR2 is SYGVKD in the germline V gene. Trimming cost V 2 bases and J 6 bases; bases outside gene matches: 7. CDR3 residues: CAISEPGTGGSPEAFF. In DNA form, the CDR3 reads TGTGCCATCAGTGAGCCCGGGACAGGGGGCAGTCCTGAAGCTTTCTTT.

The chain carries TRBV28 and TRBJ2-7; 8 bases are shared with TRBD1. The trim removed 6 bases at V and 6 bases at J, leaving 10 bases unmatched. The CDR3 totals 14 residues. Germline V gene data show CDR1 as MDHEN and CDR2 as SYDVKM. The CDR3 here is CASSTTGVTPEQYF. Written as DNA, the CDR3 is TGTGCCAGCAGCACGACAGGGGTGACGCCCGAGCAGTACTTC.

The table lists this clonotype with many counts. The chain uses TRBV6-2 or TRBV6-3 and TRBJ2-2; 7 nucleotides match TRBD2. Per the germline V gene, CDR1 is MNHEY and CDR2 is SVGEGT. After removal of 6 bases from V and 1 base from J, the junction contained 14 bases not matched to a gene. The CDR3 runs 18 residues. This chain's CDR3 is CASRKNGGRLENTGELFF. Here the CDR3 DNA reads TGTGCCAGCAGGAAAAACGGCGGGAGATTGGAGAACACCGGGGAGCTGTTTTTT.

The genes are TRBV28 and TRBJ2-5; 8 nucleotides line up with TRBD1. V dropped 5 bases and J dropped 1; count of bases not matched to a gene: 9. CDR3 length: 16 amino acids. Germline lookup yields CDR1 MDHEN and CDR2 SYDVKM. This chain's CDR3 is CASSPGIGQGQETQYF. In DNA form, the CDR3 reads TGTGCCAGCAGTCCGGGTATAGGACAGGGCCAAGAGACCCAGTACTTC.

This clonotype came up a few times. The V and J genes are TRBV5-1 and TRBJ2-5, with 7 positions matching TRBD1. The germline V gene encodes CDR1 SGHRS and CDR2 YFSETQ. V lost 7 bases to trimming and J lost 2 bases; unmatched junction nucleotides: 11. The CDR3 runs to 15 residues. The chain's CDR3 is CASVFTGTEQETQYF. The CDR3 coding sequence is TGCGCCAGCGTATTTACCGGGACAGAGCAAGAGACCCAGTACTTC. Looking up the rest from reference TRBV5-1 and TRBJ2-5 gives the full variable domain: KAGVTQTPRYLIKTRGQQVTLSCSPISGHRSVSWYQQTPGQGLQFLFEYFSETQRNKGNFPGRFSGRQFSNSRSEMNVSTLELGDSALYLCASVFTGTEQETQYFGPGTRLLVL.